This T cell receptor beta chain came from a study of blood T cell repertoires in COVID-19 (dated by TCRdb to 2020 to 2021). Background for the entire study: Samples covering the acute and convalescent phases of COVID-19 were provided by collaborators in the United States, Italy and Spain. The prospective study material was composed of cDNA or gDNA derived from T cells, B-cell-depleted T cells, or PBMCs. The dataset comprised deeply sampled blood TCRbeta repertoires from subjects exposed to, actively infected with, or recovered from COVID-19. The repertoires were made available in a free public database intended to serve as a resource for research on the immune response to SARS-CoV-2. The samples were drawn from the first 160 participants of the ongoing ImmuneRACE study and from over a thousand subjects provided by 6 global collaborators. Nearly every sample came with metadata listing a de-identified subject ID, COVID-19 status, age in years and sex. Where available, HLA class I and class II types were taken from metadata supplied by the sample provider and were not determined by assay-based typing. Overall study outcomes, separate from this receptor: The quantity of clinical and demographic metadata differed by source and by participant and was supplied without curation.

The immunoSEQ Assay, a bias-controlled multiplex PCR, was used to amplify TCRbeta CDR3 regions from genomic DNA. The authors processed their data as follows. The number of nucleated cells in each sample was estimated from the amplification of reference gene primers within the assay. To quantify the absolute abundance of each unique TCRbeta CDR3 rearrangement, sequence reads were collapsed and filtered. For each sample, productive Simpson clonality was calculated as the square root of Simpson's diversity index across productive rearrangements. Entries here come from immuneACCESS through TCRdb and include only in-frame sequences with V and J called. Some clones fail to appear in such tables; in the studies checked, an unresolved V gene covers under half of the shortfall, and the cause of the remainder is unknown. V, J and clone size reflect that table, while D and trimming were determined from the DNA. For this sample there are 30,000 or so clones; around nine tenths appear just once. The ten largest clones capture approximately 6.2% of the sample.

As for this clone: The specificity of this receptor is unknown. Base qualities are not provided; no much larger clone lies one nucleotide away.

The CDR3 holds 16 amino acids from the cysteine to the phenylalanine. The CDR3 DNA has 48 bases and is translated from base 1. A distance of 10 bases separates the germline ends of V and J, which lose 0 bases and 0 bases respectively. From the germline V gene, CDR1 is SGHRS and CDR2 is YFSETQ. Collaborating institutions collected whole blood in K2EDTA tubes following their own protocols. Collaborator samples were shipped for TCRbeta analysis as frozen whole blood, isolated PBMCs, or DNA extracted from either sample type. The chain was built from TRBV5-1 and TRBJ1-3, with no confident D gene call. The material sequenced was peripheral blood. The receptor was derived from a human donor in a cohort sampled during active COVID-19. The CDR3 region has the sequence CASSLAGTASGNTIYF. The DNA sequence follows: TGCGCCAGCAGCTTGGCCGGAACAGCCTCTGGAAACACCATATATTTT.